The TCR beta chain under discussion was sequenced for a study of Ad26.COV2.S vaccination and SARS-CoV-2 variants (dated by TCRdb to the early 2020s). Background for the entire study: Donors in the vaccine arm were drawn from COV1001, a phase I-IIa trial of Ad26.COV2.S in healthy adults that was multicentre, randomized, double-blind and placebo-controlled. Dosing of Ad26.COV2.S was intramuscular, at either 5x10^10 or 1x10^11 viral particles, delivered as one shot or as two shots spaced 56 days apart. TCRbeta repertoire sequencing served as the tool for gauging how specific and how broad the SARS-CoV-2-reactive T cell receptors were following Ad26.COV2.S vaccination. A total of about 30 samples were included in the TCR-sequenced set, comprising about 20 Ad26.COV2.S vaccine recipients, 5 placebo recipients and 8 SARS-CoV-2 convalescent individuals. Trial participants were randomized into five groups of five, in which low-dose or high-dose Ad26.COV2.S was given once or twice, or placebo was given on both occasions. Investigators did not know the trial group allocation while performing experiments and assessing outcomes. What the research found in general, with its limitations: The study lacked the statistical power to compare responses across vaccine doses or regimens. Vaccine and placebo recipients had comparable non-spike TCR breadth, which fits with the vaccine containing only spike. After vaccination, substantial breadth of spike-specific CD8+ and CD4+ T cell responses was reported. Ad26.COV2.S recipients had higher spike-specific TCR breadth than placebo recipients (P = 0.0014). The authors noted that the TCR breadth and depth analyses may have underestimated total T cell responses.

What this sample's treatment or condition label stands for: roughly 18 received Ad26.COV2.S at low or high dose, single or two shots; about 5 received placebo; per-sample allocation not given. Repertoires of vaccine and placebo recipients were sequenced from samples taken on day 63 after the first injection. Cohort 1b enrolled fewer than 30 adults aged 18-55 years at a single site in Boston, USA, between 29 July and 7 August 2020. Ad26.COV2.S was a replication-incompetent adenovirus type 26 vector expressing a prefusion-stabilized SARS-CoV-2 spike protein from the original Wuhan strain. Comments on this clone: Its antigen is still unknown. No quality values exist for individual bases; no much larger clone is one base distant.

The immunoSEQ Assay was used to sequence TCRbeta CDR3 regions. After extraction, genomic DNA underwent amplification by bias-controlled multiplex PCR, followed by high-throughput sequencing. As for the authors' bioinformatics: Collapsing and filtering of sequences were performed to quantify the absolute abundance of each unique TCRbeta CDR3 region. Usable DNA was measured by amplifying reference genes present in all nucleated cells, and TCRbeta template counts were normalized to that usable DNA to estimate T cell fraction. Repertoire TCRs were annotated as SARS-CoV-2-specific when V gene, CDR3 amino acid sequence and J gene were exactly matched to a known reactive TCR set. The reference SARS-CoV-2 TCR set came from MIRA and was filtered for enrichment in COVID-19-positive ImmuneCODE repertoires, removing public or cross-reactive TCRs. Based on the MIRA antigens, annotated TCRs were further analysed at the level of specific ORF or position within ORF. Breadth was defined as the number of annotated unique rearrangements divided by the total number of unique productive rearrangements, and depth was defined as the summed frequency of the annotated unique rearrangements. Two-sided Wilcoxon rank-sum tests were used to compare TCR breadth between groups. The table was pulled from immuneACCESS by TCRdb, which kept in-frame rearrangements only. Such tables lose some clones; where checked, under half of the loss comes from unresolved V genes, and the rest has no known cause. The V and J calls and clone size come from that table; D and trimming were worked out from the DNA. The sample contains 400,000 or so clones, approximately 86% of them found a single time. The ten largest clonotypes hold roughly 3.2% of the sample.

The TCR originated in a person aged 18-60 years who received the Ad26.COV2.S COVID-19 vaccine or a placebo. This sample comprised peripheral blood, obtained in a trial of Ad26.COV2.S vaccine versus placebo.

The nucleotide sequence is given as TGTGCCAGCAGTGACATTTCCGGGGCCTACAATGAGCAGTTCTTC. This gives the protein CASSDISGAYNEQFF. Recombination linked TRBV2 to TRBJ2-1; a tentative D match to TRBD2 spans 5 bases. The CDR3 covers 15 residues, taking in both the cysteine and the phenylalanine. Only the CDR3 DNA stays, 45 bases, in frame from base 1. The germline V gene encodes CDR1 SNHLY and CDR2 FYNNEI. Between the V and J ends, shortened by 3 bases and 2 bases respectively, the junction contains 11 bases.